This T cell receptor (beta chain) originates from a study of cytomegalovirus exposure and HLA in healthy donors. Regarding this clone: Its antigen remains unknown.

The germline V and J ends were trimmed by 4 bases and 7 bases, with 16 bases remaining between them. CDR1 is SGHNT, CDR2 YENEEA, per germline. This CDR3 spans 14 amino acids. Notes on the study in general: While the bulk of TCR sequences proved rare, some public TCRs turned up in many donors.

PCR was performed using 60 Vbeta and 13 Jbeta primers. The table came from immunoSEQ multiplex PCR; TCRdb's copy has only in-frame clones and leaves some out. The data show 30,000 to 40,000 clones, about 70% seen once. V usage is TRBV11-3 and J usage is TRBJ1-1, with a tentative D call TRBD1 (6 bases). Sequencing was performed on PBMCs. This TCR was recovered from a man aged 35-49 years in good health and CMV-seropositive. The CDR3 DNA reads as TGTGCCAGCAGCTACTTTAACAGGGCTGGTGAAGCTTTCTTT. Amino acid sequence: CASSYFNRAGEAFF.